The T cell receptor beta chain under discussion was sequenced for a study of T cell clonality in common variable immunodeficiency. Whole-study results and caveats: Patient heterogeneity in the CVID cohort limited correlations between repertoire features and clinical complications. Fewer deletions and N-nucleotide insertions were reportedly seen in common variable immunodeficiency TCR beta sequences.

In this sample, this clone turned up many times. Its matching antigen is unknown. The read gets to within 3 residues of the CDR3 end, and the germline J gene fills in the rest. The repertoire was sequenced with immunoSEQ multiplex PCR; TCRdb's copy has only in-frame clones and lacks some. The counts give roughly 48,000 clones, none of them seen only once; 3% to 3.5% is held by the top ten. Germline V CDR1 and CDR2: SEHNR, FQNEAQ (reference sequence). V lost 4 bases, J lost 5 bases, and 17 bases lay in between. The CDR3 consists of 15 residues. Sequencing input: peripheral blood mononuclear cells. The source of this sequence is a person aged 18 to 75 in good health. V usage is TRBV7-9 and J usage is TRBJ2-5, with a weak D call TRBD1 (6 bases). The sequenced CDR3 bases are TGTGCCAGCAGCTCACCCCGAACAGGGAGCGAGACC. Protein product: CASSSPRTGSET. The full CDR3 reads CASSSPRTGSETQYF.